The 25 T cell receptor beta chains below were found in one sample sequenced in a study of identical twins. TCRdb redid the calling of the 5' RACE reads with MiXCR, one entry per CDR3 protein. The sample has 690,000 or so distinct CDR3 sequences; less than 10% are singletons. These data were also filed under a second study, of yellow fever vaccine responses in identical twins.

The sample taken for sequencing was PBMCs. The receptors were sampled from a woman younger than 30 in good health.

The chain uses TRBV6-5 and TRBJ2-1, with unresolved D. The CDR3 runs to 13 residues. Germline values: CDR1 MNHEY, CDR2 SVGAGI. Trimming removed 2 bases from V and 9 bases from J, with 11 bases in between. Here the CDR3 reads CASSYLGIPEQFF. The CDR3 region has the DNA TGTGCCAGCAGTTACCTGGGCATTCCTGAGCAGTTCTTC.

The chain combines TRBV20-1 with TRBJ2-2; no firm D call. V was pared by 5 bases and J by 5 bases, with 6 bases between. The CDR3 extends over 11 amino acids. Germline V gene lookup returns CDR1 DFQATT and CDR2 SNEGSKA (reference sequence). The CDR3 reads CSAQGTGELFF. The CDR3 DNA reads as TGCAGTGCTCAAGGGACCGGGGAGCTGTTTTTT.

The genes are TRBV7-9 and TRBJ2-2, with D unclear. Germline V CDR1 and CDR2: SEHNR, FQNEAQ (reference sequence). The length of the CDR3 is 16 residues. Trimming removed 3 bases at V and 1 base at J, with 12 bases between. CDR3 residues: CASSFNSRGNTGELFF. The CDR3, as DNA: TGTGCCAGCAGCTTTAATTCTCGAGGGAACACCGGGGAGCTGTTTTTT.

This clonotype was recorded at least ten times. The CDR3 bases are TGTGCCAGCAGCCCCCGACTAGCGGAGGGGGATGAGCAGTTCTTC. This sequence encodes CASSPRLAEGDEQFF. This chain connects TRBV4-2 to TRBJ2-1, with 9 bases that match TRBD2. The trim removed 4 bases at V and 8 bases at J, leaving 9 bases unmatched. The CDR3 runs 15 residues. Germline values: CDR1 LGHNA, CDR2 YNFKEQ.

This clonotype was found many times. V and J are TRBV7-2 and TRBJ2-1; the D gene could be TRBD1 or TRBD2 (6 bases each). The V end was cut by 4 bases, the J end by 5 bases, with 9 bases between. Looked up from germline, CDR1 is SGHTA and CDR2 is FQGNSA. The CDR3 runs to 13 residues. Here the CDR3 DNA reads TGTGCCAGCAGCTCGGGGGCCGACAATGAGCAGTTCTTC. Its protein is CASSSGADNEQFF.

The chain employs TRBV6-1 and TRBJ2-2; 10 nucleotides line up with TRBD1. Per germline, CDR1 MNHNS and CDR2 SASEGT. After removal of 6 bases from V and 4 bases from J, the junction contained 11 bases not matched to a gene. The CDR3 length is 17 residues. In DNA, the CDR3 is TGTGCCAGCAGAAAGGGAGACAGGGGGCGAATCACCGGGGAGCTGTTTTTT. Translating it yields CASRKGDRGRITGELFF.

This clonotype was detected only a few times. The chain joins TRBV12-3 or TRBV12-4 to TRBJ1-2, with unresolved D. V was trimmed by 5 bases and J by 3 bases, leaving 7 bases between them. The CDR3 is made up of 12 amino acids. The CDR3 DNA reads TGTGCCAGCAGTACGCGGGACTATGGCTACACCTTC. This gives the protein CASSTRDYGYTF.

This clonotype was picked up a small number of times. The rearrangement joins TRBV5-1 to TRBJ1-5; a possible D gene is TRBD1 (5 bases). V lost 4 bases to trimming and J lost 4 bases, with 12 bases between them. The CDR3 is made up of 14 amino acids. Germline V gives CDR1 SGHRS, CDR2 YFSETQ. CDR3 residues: CASSGDGPNQPQHF. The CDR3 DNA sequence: TGCGCCAGCAGCGGGGACGGACCTAATCAGCCCCAGCATTTT.

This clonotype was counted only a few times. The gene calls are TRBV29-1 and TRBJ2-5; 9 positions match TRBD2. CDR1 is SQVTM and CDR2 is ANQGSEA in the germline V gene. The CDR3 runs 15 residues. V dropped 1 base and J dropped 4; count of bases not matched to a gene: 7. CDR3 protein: CSVEGLAGSGETQYF. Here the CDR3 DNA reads TGCAGCGTTGAAGGGCTAGCGGGATCTGGAGAGACCCAGTACTTC.

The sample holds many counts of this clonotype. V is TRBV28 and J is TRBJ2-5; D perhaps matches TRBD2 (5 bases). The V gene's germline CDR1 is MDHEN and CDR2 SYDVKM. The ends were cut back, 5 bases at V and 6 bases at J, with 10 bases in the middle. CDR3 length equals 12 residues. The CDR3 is CASSSGKKTQYF. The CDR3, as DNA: TGTGCCAGCAGTAGCGGTAAAAAGACCCAGTACTTC.

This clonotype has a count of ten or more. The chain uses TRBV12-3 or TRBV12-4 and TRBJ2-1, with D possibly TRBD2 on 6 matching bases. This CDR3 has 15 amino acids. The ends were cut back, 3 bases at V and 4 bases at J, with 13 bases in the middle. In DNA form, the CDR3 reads TGTGCCAGCAGTTTTTCGGGGGACGCTTACAATGAGCAGTTCTTC. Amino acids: CASSFSGDAYNEQFF.

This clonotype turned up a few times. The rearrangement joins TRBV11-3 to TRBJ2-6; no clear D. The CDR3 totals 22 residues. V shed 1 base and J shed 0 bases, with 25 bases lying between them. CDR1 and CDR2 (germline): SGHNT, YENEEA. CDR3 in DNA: TGTGCCAGCAGCTTAGTTGCTATCTCCTATTCGTGGGTCCGCTCTGGGGCCAACGTCCTGACTTTC. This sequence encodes CASSLVAISYSWVRSGANVLTF.

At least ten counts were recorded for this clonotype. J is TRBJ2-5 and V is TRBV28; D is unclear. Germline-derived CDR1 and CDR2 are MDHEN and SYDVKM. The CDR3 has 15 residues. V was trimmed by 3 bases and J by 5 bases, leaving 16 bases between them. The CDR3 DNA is TGTGCCAGCAGTTTTCCGCCCTTCAATTTGGAGACCCAGTACTTC. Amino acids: CASSFPPFNLETQYF. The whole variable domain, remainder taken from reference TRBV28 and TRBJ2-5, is DVKVTQSSRYLVKRTGEKVFLECVQDMDHENMFWYRQDPGLGLRLIYFSYDVKMKEKGDIPEGYSVSREKKERFSLILESASTNQTSMYLCASSFPPFNLETQYFGPGTRLLVL.

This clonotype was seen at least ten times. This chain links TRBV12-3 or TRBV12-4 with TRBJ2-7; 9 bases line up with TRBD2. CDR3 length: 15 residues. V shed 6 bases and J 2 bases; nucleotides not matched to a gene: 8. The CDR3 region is CASRPKRGVPYEQYF. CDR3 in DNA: TGTGCCAGCAGACCTAAGCGGGGGGTCCCCTACGAGCAGTACTTC.

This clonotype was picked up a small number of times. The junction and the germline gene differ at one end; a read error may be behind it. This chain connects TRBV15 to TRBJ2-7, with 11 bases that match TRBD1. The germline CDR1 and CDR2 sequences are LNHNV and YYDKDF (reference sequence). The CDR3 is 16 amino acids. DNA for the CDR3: TGTGCCACCAGCAGTGGACAGGGGGCTCTCTCCCACGAGCAGTACTTC. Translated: CATSSGQGALSHEQYF.

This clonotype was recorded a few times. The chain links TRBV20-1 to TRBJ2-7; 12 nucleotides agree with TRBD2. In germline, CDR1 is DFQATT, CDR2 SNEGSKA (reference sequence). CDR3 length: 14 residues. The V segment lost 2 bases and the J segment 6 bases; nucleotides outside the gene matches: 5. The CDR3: CSARPPGLAGEQYF. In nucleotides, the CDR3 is TGCAGTGCTAGACCACCGGGACTAGCGGGCGAGCAGTACTTC.

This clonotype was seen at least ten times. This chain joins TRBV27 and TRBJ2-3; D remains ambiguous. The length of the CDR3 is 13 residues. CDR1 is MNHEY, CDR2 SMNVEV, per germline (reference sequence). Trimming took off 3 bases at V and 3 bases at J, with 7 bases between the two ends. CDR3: CASSFGVTDTQYF. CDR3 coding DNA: TGTGCCAGCAGTTTTGGAGTGACAGATACGCAGTATTTT.

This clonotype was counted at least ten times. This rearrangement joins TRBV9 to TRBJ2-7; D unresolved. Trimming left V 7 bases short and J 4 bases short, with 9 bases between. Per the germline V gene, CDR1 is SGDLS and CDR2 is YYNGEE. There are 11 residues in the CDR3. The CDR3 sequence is CASGPPYEQYF. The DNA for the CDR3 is TGTGCCAGCGGCCCCCCGTACGAGCAGTACTTC.

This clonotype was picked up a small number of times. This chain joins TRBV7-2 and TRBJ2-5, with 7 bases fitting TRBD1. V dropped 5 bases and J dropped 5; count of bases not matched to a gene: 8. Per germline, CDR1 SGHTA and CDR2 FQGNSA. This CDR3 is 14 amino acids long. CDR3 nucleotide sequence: TGTGCCAGCAGCCCCAACACAGGGGCGGAGACCCAGTACTTC. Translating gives CASSPNTGAETQYF.

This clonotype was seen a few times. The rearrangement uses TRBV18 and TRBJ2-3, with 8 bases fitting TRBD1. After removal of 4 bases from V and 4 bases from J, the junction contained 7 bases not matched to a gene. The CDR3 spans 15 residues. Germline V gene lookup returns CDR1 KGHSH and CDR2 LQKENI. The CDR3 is CASSLRTGNSDTQYF. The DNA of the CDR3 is TGTGCCAGCTCACTACGGACAGGGAATTCAGATACGCAGTATTTT. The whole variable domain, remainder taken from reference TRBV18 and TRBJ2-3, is NAGVMQNPRHLVRRRGQEARLRCSPMKGHSHVYWYRQLPEEGLKFMVYLQKENIIDESGMPKERFSAEFPKEGPSILRIQQVVRGDSAAYFCASSLRTGNSDTQYFGPGTRLTVL.

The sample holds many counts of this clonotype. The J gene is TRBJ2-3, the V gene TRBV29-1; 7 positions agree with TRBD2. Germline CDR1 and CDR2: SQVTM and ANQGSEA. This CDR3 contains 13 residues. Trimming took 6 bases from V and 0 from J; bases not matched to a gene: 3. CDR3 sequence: CSVGRKSTDTQYF. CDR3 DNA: TGCAGCGTCGGGAGGAAAAGCACAGATACGCAGTATTTT.

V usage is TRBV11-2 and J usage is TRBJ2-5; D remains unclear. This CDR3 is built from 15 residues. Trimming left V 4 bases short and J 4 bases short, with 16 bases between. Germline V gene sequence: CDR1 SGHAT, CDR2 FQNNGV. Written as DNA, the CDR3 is TGTGCCAGCAGCTGGAGTGCCCGTGGATCAGAGACCCAGTACTTC. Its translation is CASSWSARGSETQYF.

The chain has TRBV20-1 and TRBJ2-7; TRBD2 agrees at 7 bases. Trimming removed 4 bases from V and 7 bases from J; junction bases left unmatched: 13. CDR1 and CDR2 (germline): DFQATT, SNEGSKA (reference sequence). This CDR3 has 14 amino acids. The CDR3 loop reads CSATGLDPLGEQYF. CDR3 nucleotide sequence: TGCAGTGCTACAGGACTAGACCCTTTGGGGGAGCAGTACTTC.

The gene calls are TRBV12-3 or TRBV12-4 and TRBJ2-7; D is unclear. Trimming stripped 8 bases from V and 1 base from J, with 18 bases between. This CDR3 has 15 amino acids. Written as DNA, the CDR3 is TGTGCCAGCCGACGTAGCCAGGTTATGTCCTACGAGCAGTACTTC. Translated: CASRRSQVMSYEQYF.

CDR3 DNA: TGTGCCAGCAGTTACGGGAACTTATACTACGAGCAGTACTTC. This translates into CASSYGNLYYEQYF. The chain has TRBV6-5 and TRBJ2-7; D gene unclear. Between the trimmed V and J ends, which lost 2 bases and 3 bases, there was a span of 11 bases. This CDR3 contains 14 residues. Germline values: CDR1 MNHEY, CDR2 SVGAGI.